The 15 T cell receptor beta chains listed next were all sequenced from one sample in a study of T cell changes during pregnancy in multiple sclerosis. Using immunoSEQ multiplex PCR, the repertoire was profiled, and TCRdb retains in-frame clones only, with some absent. This sample carries tens of thousands of clones, around 93% of them seen once, and the ten largest clones take 0.65% to 0.95%. Sequencing was performed on peripheral blood, taken in the second trimester of pregnancy. These receptors were collected from a female donor in good health, enrolled as a control in a pregnancy study.

The V call is TRBV6-1, the J call TRBJ2-7; tentative D call: TRBD1 (7 bases). This CDR3 region has 15 residues. CDR1 is MNHNS, CDR2 SASEGT, per germline. V dropped 6 bases and J dropped 2 bases, with 17 bases sitting between them. The DNA of the CDR3 is TGTGCCAGCAGGGGCGCGGGACAGACGACCTACGAGCAGTACTTC. It translates to CASRGAGQTTYEQYF.

The V and J genes are TRBV30 and TRBJ2-7; 8 bases are a match to TRBD2. Germline V gene data show CDR1 as GTSNPN and CDR2 as SVGIG (reference sequence). J lost 1 base, V lost 4 bases, and 9 bases had no gene match. The CDR3 spans 15 residues. The CDR3 nucleotides are TGTGCCTGGACCCGGGAGGGGGGTGGGTCCTACGAGCAGTACTTC. It is translated as CAWTREGGGSYEQYF.

The V gene is TRBV30, the J gene TRBJ1-3; D call uncertain. The CDR3 totals 16 residues. Germline V gene data show CDR1 as GTSNPN and CDR2 as SVGIG (reference sequence). Deletions cut 2 bases from V and 0 bases from J, with 14 bases between. CDR3 in DNA: TGTGCCTGGAGTAACATCCCCATTGTCTCTGGAAACACCATATATTTT. Its protein is CAWSNIPIVSGNTIYF.

The V and J genes are TRBV5-1 and TRBJ1-2, with a weak D call TRBD1 (5 bases). There are 12 residues in the CDR3. V was pared by 6 bases and J by 5 bases, with 11 bases between. Germline lookup yields CDR1 SGHRS and CDR2 YFSETQ. CDR3 region: CASTATEYGYTF. CDR3 coding DNA: TGCGCCAGCACCGCGACAGAGTATGGCTACACCTTC.

This chain uses TRBV11-2 with TRBJ1-5; 7 bases map to TRBD1. The CDR3 covers 15 residues. CDR1 SGHAT and CDR2 FQNNGV come from the germline V gene. Unmatched junction bases numbered 4, after V lost 1 base and J lost 4 bases. The CDR3 region is CASSLVAGGNQPQHF. CDR3 nucleotide sequence: TGTGCCAGCAGCTTAGTGGCAGGGGGAAATCAGCCCCAGCATTTT.

The V call is TRBV19, the J call TRBJ1-2; D gene unclear. Looked up from germline, CDR1 is LNHDA and CDR2 is SQIVND (reference sequence). Trimming removed 3 bases from V and 8 bases from J, with 16 bases in between. This CDR3 comprises 14 residues. The CDR3 bases are TGTGCCAGTAGTATGGGCCAGGCCTTGGAAGGCTACACCTTC. It specifies CASSMGQALEGYTF.

The chain is built from TRBV6-6 and TRBJ1-3; tentative D call: TRBD1 (5 bases). Germline V gives CDR1 MNHNY, CDR2 SVGAGI (reference sequence). V was pared by 5 bases and J by 4 bases, with 15 bases between. The CDR3 runs to 15 residues. The CDR3 DNA sequence: TGTGCCAGCAGTGTAGCGGCAGGGAGAGGAAACACCATATATTTT. Translated, it gives CASSVAAGRGNTIYF.

This clone was picked up one time. The gene calls are TRBV10-3 and TRBJ2-7; D is perhaps TRBD1 (6 bases). CDR1 is ENHRY and CDR2 is SYGVKD in the germline V gene. The CDR3 is 13 amino acids. The V end lost 9 bases, the J end lost 7 bases, and 19 bases lay between the germline ends. CDR3 bases: TGTGCCATAACTCGGACAGACCGCTCTGAGCAGTACTTC. It specifies CAITRTDRSEQYF.

The genes are TRBV27 and TRBJ1-5; D unclear. The germline gives CDR1 MNHEY, CDR2 SMNVEV (reference sequence). The V gene lost 3 bases and the J gene lost 4 bases, with 7 bases spanning the gap. The CDR3 has 13 amino acids. The CDR3 coding sequence is TGTGCCAGCAGTTTGTATCGTAATCAGCCCCAGCATTTT. Amino acids: CASSLYRNQPQHF.

The rearrangement uses TRBV6-5 and TRBJ1-1, with TRBD1 identical over 8 bases. CDR3 length equals 15 residues. V shed 5 bases and J 3 bases; nucleotides not matched to a gene: 8. Germline V gene lookup returns CDR1 MNHEY and CDR2 SVGAGI. CDR3 loop: CASSRGQGGDTEAFF. CDR3 bases: TGTGCCAGCAGTCGTGGACAGGGAGGGGACACTGAAGCTTTCTTT.

The CDR3 bases are TGTGCCAGCAGCTTGGGGTATGGCGGGGGGAACGAGCAGTACTTC. Translated: CASSLGYGGGNEQYF. The chain joins TRBV11-3 to TRBJ2-7; 8 nucleotides align to TRBD2. V was pared by 3 bases and J by 5 bases, with 9 bases of the junction left unmatched. Germline-derived CDR1 and CDR2 are SGHNT and YENEEA. The CDR3 has 15 amino acids.

The J gene is TRBJ2-5, the V gene TRBV9, with D perhaps TRBD1 (5 bases). The germline V gene encodes CDR1 SGDLS and CDR2 YYNGEE. The CDR3 spans 14 residues. Trimming took 0 bases from V and 3 from J, leaving 9 bases between them. The DNA for the CDR3 is TGTGCCAGCAGCGTAGCGGTCAGGGAAGAGACCCAGTACTTC. This translates into CASSVAVREETQYF.

The chain employs TRBV2 and TRBJ1-1; TRBD1 might be the D (5 bases). Trimming removed 4 bases at V and 4 bases at J, with 13 bases between. CDR1 SNHLY and CDR2 FYNNEI come from the germline V gene. CDR3 length equals 14 residues. CDR3: CASSARGRVTEAFF. The CDR3 region has the DNA TGTGCCAGCAGTGCACGGGGGAGGGTCACTGAAGCTTTCTTT.

This chain links TRBV4-3 with TRBJ2-2; 7 bases line up with TRBD1. Germline V gene lookup returns CDR1 LGHNA and CDR2 YSLEER. The CDR3 extends over 16 amino acids. Germline trimming cut 4 bases from V and 3 bases from J; bases unmatched to any gene: 8. The CDR3: CASSLRQGPHTGELFF. CDR3 bases: TGCGCCAGCAGCCTCAGACAGGGCCCGCACACCGGGGAGCTGTTTTTT.

The V gene is TRBV5-8, the J gene TRBJ1-3, with 12 positions matching TRBD1. Unmatched junction bases numbered 14, after V lost 4 bases and J lost 0 bases. The CDR3 has 20 amino acids. The germline CDR1 and CDR2 sequences are SGHTS and YDEGEE. The CDR3 sequence is CASSRTWGQGAGNSGNTIYF. For the CDR3, the DNA is TGTGCCAGCAGCCGGACCTGGGGACAGGGGGCTGGTAACTCTGGAAACACCATATATTTT. Full variable domain (missing parts from reference TRBV5-8 and TRBJ1-3): EAGVTQSPTHLIKTRGQQATLRCSPISGHTSVYWYQQALGLGLQFLLWYDEGEERNRGNFPPRFSGRQFPNYSSELNVNALELEDSALYLCASSRTWGQGAGNSGNTIYFGEGSWLTVV.